This TCR beta chain was found in a study of T cell responses to AZD1222 COVID-19 vaccine. The germline V gene encodes CDR1 LGHDT and CDR2 YNNKEL (reference sequence). The CDR3 sequence is 14 residues long. Trimming cost V 6 bases and J 6 bases; bases outside gene matches: 3. This clone showed up just once. The antigen is undetermined. Broader study findings: Spike as a whole was targeted by vaccine-associated CD4 TCRs, dominant at 160-218 and 743-854.

Clones were sequenced by immunoSEQ multiplex PCR, and TCRdb holds only the in-frame ones, with some missing. The sample yields about 61,000 clones, around 81% seen once. This TCR derives from an adult who received the AZD1222 COVID-19 vaccine. Sequences were derived from peripheral blood, sampled 28 days after the second AZD1222 dose. V is TRBV3-1 (or the pseudogene TRBV3-2) and J is TRBJ1-6, with TRBD1 matching over 9 bases. CDR3 loop: CASRPGQGNSPLHF. As DNA, the CDR3 is TGTGCCAGCAGACCGGGACAGGGTAATTCACCCCTCCACTTT.